The TCR beta chain described here comes from a study of CD8 T cells in Susac syndrome. Reverse transcription of about 0.5 to 1 ug RNA was performed with random hexamers. TCRdb analysed the immunoSEQ multiplex PCR reads with MiXCR anew, one entry per CDR3 protein. The sample contains some 200,000 distinct CDR3 sequences, around 96% of which appear only once. Germline trimming cut 6 bases from V and 6 bases from J; bases unmatched to any gene: 9. The CDR3 is made up of 14 amino acids. Sequencing used CD4+ T cells from PBMCs. The TCR was taken from a human donor with multiple sclerosis. The chain uses TRBV12-3 or TRBV12-4 and TRBJ1-2; 8 positions agree with TRBD1. DNA for the CDR3: TGTGCCAGCAGCAGACAGGGGCGTATAGATGGCTACACCTTC. This translates into CASSRQGRIDGYTF.